This T cell receptor (beta chain) was identified during a study of blood T cell repertoires in COVID-19. This clone was observed a few times. CDR1 and CDR2 from the germline V gene are WSHSY and SAAADI. J gave up 0 bases and V 8 bases, and 6 bases lay outside the gene matches. There are 14 residues in the CDR3. Using immunoSEQ multiplex PCR, the repertoire was profiled, and TCRdb retains in-frame clones only, with some absent. The sample has about 89,000 clones; 75% to 90% are singletons. This chain links TRBV10-2 with TRBJ2-5; 7 nucleotides align to TRBD2. Sequenced material: peripheral blood. The TCR originated in a woman aged 80 or over with acute or convalescent COVID-19. CDR3 loop: CASSTSLNQETQYF. The DNA for the CDR3 is TGCGCCAGCTCGACTAGCTTAAACCAAGAGACCCAGTACTTC.